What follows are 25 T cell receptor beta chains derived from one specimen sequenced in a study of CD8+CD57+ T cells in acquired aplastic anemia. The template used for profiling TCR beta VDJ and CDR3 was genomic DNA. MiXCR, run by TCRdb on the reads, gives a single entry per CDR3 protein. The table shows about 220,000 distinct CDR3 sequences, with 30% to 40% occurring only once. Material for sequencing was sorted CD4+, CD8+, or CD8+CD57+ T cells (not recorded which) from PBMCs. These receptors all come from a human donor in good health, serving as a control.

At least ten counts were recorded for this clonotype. The DNA of the CDR3 is TGCAGTGCATGCGTAGCGGGGGGGCAAGATACGCAGTATTTT. Protein sequence: CSACVAGGQDTQYF. The gene calls are TRBV20-1 and TRBJ2-3; 11 bases are a match to TRBD2. CDR3 length: 14 amino acids. The V and J ends lost 6 bases and 5 bases, in that order; junction bases with no gene match: 7. Germline V gives CDR1 DFQATT, CDR2 SNEGSKA (reference sequence).

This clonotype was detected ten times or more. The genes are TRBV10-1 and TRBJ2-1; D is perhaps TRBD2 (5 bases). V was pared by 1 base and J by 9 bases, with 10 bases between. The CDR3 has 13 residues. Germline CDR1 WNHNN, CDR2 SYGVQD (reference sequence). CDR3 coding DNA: TGCGCCAGCAGTGAGTTGGAGGAGAGTGAGCAGTTCTTC. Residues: CASSELEESEQFF.

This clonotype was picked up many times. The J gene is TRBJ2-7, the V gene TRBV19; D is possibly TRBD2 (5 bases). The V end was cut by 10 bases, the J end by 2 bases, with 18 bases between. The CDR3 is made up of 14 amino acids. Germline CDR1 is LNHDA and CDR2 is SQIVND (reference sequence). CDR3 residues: CATQNLGKPYEQYF. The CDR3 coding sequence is TGTGCCACCCAAAACCTCGGGAAGCCCTACGAGCAGTACTTC.

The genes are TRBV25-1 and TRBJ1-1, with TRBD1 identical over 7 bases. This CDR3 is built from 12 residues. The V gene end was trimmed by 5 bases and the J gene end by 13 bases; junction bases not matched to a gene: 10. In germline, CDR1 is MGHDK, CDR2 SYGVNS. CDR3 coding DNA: TGTGCCAGCAGTCAAGGGGGCAGGGGGGATTTCTTT. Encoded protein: CASSQGGRGDFF.

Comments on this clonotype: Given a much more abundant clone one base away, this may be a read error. CDR3 amino acids: CASSAGDCGYTF. Here the CDR3 DNA reads TGTGCCAGCAGTGCGGGGGACTGTGGCTACACCTTC. The rearrangement links TRBV6-6 to TRBJ1-2, with D possibly TRBD1 on 5 matching bases. Trimming removed 5 bases at V and 7 bases at J, with 11 bases between. This CDR3 spans 12 amino acids. CDR1 MNHNY and CDR2 SVGAGI come from the germline V gene (reference sequence).

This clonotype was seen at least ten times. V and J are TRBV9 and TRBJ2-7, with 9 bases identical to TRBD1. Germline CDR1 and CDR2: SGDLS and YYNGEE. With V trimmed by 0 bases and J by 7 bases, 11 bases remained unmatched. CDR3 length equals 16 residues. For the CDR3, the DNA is TGTGCCAGCAGCGTAGGGGGGACAGGGATAGTGTGGGAGCAGTACTTC. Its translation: CASSVGGTGIVWEQYF.

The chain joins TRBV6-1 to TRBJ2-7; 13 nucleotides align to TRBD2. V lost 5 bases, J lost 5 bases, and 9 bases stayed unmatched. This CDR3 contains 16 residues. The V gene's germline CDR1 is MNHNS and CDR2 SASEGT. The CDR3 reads CASSILLAGGPHEQYF. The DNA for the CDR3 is TGTGCCAGCAGTATCCTACTAGCGGGGGGGCCTCACGAGCAGTACTTC.

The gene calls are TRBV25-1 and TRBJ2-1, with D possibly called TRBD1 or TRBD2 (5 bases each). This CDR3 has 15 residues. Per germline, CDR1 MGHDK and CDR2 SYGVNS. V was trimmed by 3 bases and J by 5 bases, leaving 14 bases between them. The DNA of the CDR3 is TGTGCCAGCAGTGACCCCTTCGGGACCCACAATGAGCAGTTCTTC. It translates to CASSDPFGTHNEQFF.

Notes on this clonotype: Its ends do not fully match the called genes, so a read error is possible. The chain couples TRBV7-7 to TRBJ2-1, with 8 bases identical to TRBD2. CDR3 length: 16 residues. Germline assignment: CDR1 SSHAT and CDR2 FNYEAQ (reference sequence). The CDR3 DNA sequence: TGTGCTAGCAGCGACGGGGTCGGGAGGGCCAGCAATGAGCAGTTCTTC. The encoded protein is CASSDGVGRASNEQFF.

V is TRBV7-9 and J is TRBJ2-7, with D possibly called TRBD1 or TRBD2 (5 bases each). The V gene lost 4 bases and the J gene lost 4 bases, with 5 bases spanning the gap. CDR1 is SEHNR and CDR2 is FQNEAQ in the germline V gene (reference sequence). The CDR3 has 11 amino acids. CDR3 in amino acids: CASSWGYEQYF. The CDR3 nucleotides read TGTGCCAGCAGCTGGGGGTACGAGCAGTACTTC. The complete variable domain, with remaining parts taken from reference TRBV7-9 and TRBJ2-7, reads DTGVSQNPRHKITKRGQNVTFRCDPISEHNRLYWYRQTLGQGPEFLTYFQNEAQLEKSRLLSDRFSAERPKGSFSTLEIQRTEQGDSAMYLCASSWGYEQYFGPGTRLTVT.

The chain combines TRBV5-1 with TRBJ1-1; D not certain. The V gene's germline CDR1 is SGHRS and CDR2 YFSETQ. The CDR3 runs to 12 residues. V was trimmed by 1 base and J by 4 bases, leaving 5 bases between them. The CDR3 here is CASSLSPTEAFF. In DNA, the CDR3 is TGCGCCAGCAGCTTGTCTCCCACTGAAGCTTTCTTT.

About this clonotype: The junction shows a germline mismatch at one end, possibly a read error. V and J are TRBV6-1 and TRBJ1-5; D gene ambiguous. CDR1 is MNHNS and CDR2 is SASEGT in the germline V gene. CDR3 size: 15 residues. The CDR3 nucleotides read TGTGCCCGCAGTGAAGACCTCCGGGGAAATCAGCCCCAGCATTTT. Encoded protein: CARSEDLRGNQPQHF.

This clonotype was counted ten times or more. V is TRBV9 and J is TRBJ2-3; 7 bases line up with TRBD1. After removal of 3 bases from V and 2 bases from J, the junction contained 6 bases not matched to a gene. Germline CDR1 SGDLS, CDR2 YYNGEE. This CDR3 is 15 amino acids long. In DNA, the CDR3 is TGTGCCAGCAGCGAAAGACAGGGAACCACAGATACGCAGTATTTT. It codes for CASSERQGTTDTQYF.

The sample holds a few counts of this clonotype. The CDR3 DNA sequence: TGTGCCAGCAGTGACCTGGACAGGGTGAAAGGCTACACCTTC. Translation gives CASSDLDRVKGYTF. The V and J genes are TRBV7-9 and TRBJ1-2, with 8 positions matching TRBD1. This CDR3 is built from 14 residues. Germline CDR1 and CDR2: SEHNR and FQNEAQ (reference sequence). V shed 6 bases, J shed 8 bases, and the junction held 11 bases outside the gene matches.

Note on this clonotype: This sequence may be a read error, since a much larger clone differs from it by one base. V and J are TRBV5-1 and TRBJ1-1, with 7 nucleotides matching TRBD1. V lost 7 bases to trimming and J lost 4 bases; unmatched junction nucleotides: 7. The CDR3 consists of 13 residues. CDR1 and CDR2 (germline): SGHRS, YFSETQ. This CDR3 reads CASERDSSTEAFF. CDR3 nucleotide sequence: TGCGCCAGCGAAAGGGACAGCAGCACTGAAGCTTTCTTT.

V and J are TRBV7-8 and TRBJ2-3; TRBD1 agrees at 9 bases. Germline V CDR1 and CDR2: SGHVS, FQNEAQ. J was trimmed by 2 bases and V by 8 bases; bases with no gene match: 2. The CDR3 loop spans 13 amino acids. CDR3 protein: CASGDRDTDTQYF. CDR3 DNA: TGTGCCAGCGGGGACAGGGACACAGATACGCAGTATTTT.

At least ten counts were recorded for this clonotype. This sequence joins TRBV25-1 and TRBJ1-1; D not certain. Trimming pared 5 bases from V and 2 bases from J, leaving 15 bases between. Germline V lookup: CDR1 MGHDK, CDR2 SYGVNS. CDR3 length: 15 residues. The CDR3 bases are TGTGCCAGCAGTCGAAACGGACCTATTAACACTGAAGCTTTCTTT. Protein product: CASSRNGPINTEAFF.

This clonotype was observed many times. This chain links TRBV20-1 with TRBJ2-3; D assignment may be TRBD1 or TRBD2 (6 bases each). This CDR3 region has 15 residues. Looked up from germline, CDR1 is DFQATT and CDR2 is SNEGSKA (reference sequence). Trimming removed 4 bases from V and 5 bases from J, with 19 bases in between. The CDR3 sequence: CSAIGGRPLRDTQYF. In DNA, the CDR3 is TGCAGTGCTATAGGGGGGAGACCCCTCAGAGATACGCAGTATTTT.

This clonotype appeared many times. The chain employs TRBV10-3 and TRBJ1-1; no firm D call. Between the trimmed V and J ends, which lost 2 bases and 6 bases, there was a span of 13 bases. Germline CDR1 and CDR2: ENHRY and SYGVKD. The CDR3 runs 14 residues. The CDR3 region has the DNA TGTGCCATCAGTGAGCCAGCGCCCCGTCCTGAAGCTTTCTTT. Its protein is CAISEPAPRPEAFF.

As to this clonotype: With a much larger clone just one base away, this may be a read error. The CDR3 DNA sequence: TGCGCCAGCAGCCAGGGACAGGGGGATTGGAACGAGCGGTACTTC. It specifies CASSQGQGDWNERYF. This chain links TRBV5-1 with TRBJ2-7, with 11 bases lining up with TRBD1. Per the germline V gene, CDR1 is SGHRS and CDR2 is YFSETQ. The CDR3 has 15 amino acids.

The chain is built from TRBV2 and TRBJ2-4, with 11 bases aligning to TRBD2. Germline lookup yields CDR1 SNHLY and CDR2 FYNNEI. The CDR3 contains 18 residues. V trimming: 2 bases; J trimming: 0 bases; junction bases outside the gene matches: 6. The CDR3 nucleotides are TGTGCCAGCAGTGAAATCCTAGCGGGGGGTTTAGCCAAAAACATTCAGTACTTC. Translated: CASSEILAGGLAKNIQYF.

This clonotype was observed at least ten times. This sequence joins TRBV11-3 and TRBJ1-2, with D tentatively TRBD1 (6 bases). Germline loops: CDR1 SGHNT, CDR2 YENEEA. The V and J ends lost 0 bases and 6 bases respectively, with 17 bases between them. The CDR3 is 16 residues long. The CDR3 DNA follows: TGTGCCAGCAGCTTAGATCAGTACCAGGGGACCCATGGCTACACCTTC. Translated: CASSLDQYQGTHGYTF. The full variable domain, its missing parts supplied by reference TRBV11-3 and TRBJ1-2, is EAGVVQSPRYKIIEKKQPVAFWCNPISGHNTLYWYLQNLGQGPELLIRYENEEAVDDSQLPKDRFSAERLKGVDSTLKIQPAELGDSAVYLCASSLDQYQGTHGYTFGSGTRLTVV.

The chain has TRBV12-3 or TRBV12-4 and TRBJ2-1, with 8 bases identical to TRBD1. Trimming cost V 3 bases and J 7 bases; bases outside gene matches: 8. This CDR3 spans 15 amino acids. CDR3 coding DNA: TGTGCCAGCAGTTTTCGACAGGGGAGATTGAATGAGCAGTTCTTC. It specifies CASSFRQGRLNEQFF.

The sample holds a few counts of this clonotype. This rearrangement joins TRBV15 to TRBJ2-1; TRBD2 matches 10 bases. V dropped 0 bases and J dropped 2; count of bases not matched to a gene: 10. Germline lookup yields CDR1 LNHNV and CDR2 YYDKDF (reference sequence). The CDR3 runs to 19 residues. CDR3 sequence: CATSRDIRKRGGTYNEQFF. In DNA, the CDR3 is TGTGCCACCAGCAGAGATATTAGGAAGCGGGGGGGAACCTACAATGAGCAGTTCTTC.

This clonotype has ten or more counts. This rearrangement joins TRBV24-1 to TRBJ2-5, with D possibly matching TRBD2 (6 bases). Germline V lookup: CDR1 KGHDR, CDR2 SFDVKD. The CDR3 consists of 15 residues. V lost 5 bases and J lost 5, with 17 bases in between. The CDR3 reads CATSGLEGDGETQYF. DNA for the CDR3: TGTGCCACCAGTGGCCTGGAGGGTGACGGGGAGACCCAGTACTTC.